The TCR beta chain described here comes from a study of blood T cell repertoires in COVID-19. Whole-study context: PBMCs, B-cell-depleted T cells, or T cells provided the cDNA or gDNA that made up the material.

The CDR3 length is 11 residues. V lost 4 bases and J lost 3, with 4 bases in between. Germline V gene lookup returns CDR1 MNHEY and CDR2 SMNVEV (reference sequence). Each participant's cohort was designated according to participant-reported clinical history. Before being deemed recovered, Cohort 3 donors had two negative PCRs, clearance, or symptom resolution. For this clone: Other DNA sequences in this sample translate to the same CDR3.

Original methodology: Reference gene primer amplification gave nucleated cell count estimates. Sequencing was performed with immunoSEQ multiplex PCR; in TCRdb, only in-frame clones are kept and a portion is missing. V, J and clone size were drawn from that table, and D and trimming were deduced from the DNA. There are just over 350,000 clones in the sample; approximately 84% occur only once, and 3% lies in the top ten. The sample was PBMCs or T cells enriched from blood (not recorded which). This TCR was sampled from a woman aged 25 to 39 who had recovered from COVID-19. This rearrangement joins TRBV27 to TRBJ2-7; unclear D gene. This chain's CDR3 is CASSSYYEQYF. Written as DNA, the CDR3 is TGTGCCAGCAGTTCCTACTACGAGCAGTACTTC.